Below, one T cell receptor beta chain is given with its context. The CDR3 has 15 residues. The V gene's germline CDR1 is MNHEY and CDR2 SVGEGT. The V end was cut by 0 bases, the J end by 6 bases, with 13 bases between. Generated by immunoSEQ multiplex PCR, the TCRdb table keeps only in-frame clones and is missing some. The sample contains more than 60,000 clones, around 80% of which appear only once. The data were obtained in a study of blood T cell repertoires in COVID-19. For the study at large: Sites in the United States, Italy and Spain provided acute and convalescent COVID-19 samples.

Specimen: peripheral blood. This chain links TRBV6-2 or TRBV6-3 with TRBJ2-3; no clear D gene. This clonotype was obtained from a man in his 60s with active or convalescent COVID-19. CDR3 protein: CASSYSSQELDTQYF. For the CDR3, the DNA is TGTGCCAGCAGTTACTCTTCTCAAGAGTTGGATACGCAGTATTTT.